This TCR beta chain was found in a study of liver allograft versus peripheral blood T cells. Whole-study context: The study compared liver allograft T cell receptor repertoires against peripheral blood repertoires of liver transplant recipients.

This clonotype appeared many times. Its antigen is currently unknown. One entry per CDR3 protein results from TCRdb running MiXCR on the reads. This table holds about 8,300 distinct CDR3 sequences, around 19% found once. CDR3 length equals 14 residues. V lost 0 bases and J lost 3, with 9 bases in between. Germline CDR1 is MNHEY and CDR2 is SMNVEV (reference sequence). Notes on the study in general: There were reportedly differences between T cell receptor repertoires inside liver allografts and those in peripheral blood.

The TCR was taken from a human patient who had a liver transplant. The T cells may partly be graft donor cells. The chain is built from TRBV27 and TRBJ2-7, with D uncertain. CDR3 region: CASSLSLGDYEQYF. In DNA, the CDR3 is TGTGCCAGCAGTTTATCGCTTGGTGACTACGAGCAGTACTTC.